The T cell receptor (beta chain) under discussion was sequenced for a study of T cell responses to AZD1222 COVID-19 vaccine. This clone was seen only a few times. Antigen: not known. Some second doses came at about 4 weeks and others at about 12 weeks; these were pooled. Findings and limits, study-wide: Baseline antibody screening turned up just six or seven seropositive AZD1222 recipients. Unmutated variant regions reportedly attract nearly half of all spike-specific TCRs. Clonal diversity was possibly underestimated; the donors were predominantly white British and more often female.

Trimming left V 2 bases short and J 3 bases short, with 4 bases between. The CDR3 spans 12 residues. Looked up from germline, CDR1 is SGHRS and CDR2 is YFSETQ. TCRdb's copy holds only in-frame clones and misses some; the assay was immunoSEQ multiplex PCR. The profile shows roughly 200,000 clones, roughly nine tenths of them singletons. This chain uses TRBV5-1 with TRBJ2-3; no reliable D call. This TCR was recovered from an adult who received the AZD1222 COVID-19 vaccine. The sequencing used peripheral blood, collected 28 days after the second AZD1222 dose. The CDR3 nucleotides read TGCGCCAGCAGCTTCATGACAGATACGCAGTATTTT. Protein product: CASSFMTDTQYF.